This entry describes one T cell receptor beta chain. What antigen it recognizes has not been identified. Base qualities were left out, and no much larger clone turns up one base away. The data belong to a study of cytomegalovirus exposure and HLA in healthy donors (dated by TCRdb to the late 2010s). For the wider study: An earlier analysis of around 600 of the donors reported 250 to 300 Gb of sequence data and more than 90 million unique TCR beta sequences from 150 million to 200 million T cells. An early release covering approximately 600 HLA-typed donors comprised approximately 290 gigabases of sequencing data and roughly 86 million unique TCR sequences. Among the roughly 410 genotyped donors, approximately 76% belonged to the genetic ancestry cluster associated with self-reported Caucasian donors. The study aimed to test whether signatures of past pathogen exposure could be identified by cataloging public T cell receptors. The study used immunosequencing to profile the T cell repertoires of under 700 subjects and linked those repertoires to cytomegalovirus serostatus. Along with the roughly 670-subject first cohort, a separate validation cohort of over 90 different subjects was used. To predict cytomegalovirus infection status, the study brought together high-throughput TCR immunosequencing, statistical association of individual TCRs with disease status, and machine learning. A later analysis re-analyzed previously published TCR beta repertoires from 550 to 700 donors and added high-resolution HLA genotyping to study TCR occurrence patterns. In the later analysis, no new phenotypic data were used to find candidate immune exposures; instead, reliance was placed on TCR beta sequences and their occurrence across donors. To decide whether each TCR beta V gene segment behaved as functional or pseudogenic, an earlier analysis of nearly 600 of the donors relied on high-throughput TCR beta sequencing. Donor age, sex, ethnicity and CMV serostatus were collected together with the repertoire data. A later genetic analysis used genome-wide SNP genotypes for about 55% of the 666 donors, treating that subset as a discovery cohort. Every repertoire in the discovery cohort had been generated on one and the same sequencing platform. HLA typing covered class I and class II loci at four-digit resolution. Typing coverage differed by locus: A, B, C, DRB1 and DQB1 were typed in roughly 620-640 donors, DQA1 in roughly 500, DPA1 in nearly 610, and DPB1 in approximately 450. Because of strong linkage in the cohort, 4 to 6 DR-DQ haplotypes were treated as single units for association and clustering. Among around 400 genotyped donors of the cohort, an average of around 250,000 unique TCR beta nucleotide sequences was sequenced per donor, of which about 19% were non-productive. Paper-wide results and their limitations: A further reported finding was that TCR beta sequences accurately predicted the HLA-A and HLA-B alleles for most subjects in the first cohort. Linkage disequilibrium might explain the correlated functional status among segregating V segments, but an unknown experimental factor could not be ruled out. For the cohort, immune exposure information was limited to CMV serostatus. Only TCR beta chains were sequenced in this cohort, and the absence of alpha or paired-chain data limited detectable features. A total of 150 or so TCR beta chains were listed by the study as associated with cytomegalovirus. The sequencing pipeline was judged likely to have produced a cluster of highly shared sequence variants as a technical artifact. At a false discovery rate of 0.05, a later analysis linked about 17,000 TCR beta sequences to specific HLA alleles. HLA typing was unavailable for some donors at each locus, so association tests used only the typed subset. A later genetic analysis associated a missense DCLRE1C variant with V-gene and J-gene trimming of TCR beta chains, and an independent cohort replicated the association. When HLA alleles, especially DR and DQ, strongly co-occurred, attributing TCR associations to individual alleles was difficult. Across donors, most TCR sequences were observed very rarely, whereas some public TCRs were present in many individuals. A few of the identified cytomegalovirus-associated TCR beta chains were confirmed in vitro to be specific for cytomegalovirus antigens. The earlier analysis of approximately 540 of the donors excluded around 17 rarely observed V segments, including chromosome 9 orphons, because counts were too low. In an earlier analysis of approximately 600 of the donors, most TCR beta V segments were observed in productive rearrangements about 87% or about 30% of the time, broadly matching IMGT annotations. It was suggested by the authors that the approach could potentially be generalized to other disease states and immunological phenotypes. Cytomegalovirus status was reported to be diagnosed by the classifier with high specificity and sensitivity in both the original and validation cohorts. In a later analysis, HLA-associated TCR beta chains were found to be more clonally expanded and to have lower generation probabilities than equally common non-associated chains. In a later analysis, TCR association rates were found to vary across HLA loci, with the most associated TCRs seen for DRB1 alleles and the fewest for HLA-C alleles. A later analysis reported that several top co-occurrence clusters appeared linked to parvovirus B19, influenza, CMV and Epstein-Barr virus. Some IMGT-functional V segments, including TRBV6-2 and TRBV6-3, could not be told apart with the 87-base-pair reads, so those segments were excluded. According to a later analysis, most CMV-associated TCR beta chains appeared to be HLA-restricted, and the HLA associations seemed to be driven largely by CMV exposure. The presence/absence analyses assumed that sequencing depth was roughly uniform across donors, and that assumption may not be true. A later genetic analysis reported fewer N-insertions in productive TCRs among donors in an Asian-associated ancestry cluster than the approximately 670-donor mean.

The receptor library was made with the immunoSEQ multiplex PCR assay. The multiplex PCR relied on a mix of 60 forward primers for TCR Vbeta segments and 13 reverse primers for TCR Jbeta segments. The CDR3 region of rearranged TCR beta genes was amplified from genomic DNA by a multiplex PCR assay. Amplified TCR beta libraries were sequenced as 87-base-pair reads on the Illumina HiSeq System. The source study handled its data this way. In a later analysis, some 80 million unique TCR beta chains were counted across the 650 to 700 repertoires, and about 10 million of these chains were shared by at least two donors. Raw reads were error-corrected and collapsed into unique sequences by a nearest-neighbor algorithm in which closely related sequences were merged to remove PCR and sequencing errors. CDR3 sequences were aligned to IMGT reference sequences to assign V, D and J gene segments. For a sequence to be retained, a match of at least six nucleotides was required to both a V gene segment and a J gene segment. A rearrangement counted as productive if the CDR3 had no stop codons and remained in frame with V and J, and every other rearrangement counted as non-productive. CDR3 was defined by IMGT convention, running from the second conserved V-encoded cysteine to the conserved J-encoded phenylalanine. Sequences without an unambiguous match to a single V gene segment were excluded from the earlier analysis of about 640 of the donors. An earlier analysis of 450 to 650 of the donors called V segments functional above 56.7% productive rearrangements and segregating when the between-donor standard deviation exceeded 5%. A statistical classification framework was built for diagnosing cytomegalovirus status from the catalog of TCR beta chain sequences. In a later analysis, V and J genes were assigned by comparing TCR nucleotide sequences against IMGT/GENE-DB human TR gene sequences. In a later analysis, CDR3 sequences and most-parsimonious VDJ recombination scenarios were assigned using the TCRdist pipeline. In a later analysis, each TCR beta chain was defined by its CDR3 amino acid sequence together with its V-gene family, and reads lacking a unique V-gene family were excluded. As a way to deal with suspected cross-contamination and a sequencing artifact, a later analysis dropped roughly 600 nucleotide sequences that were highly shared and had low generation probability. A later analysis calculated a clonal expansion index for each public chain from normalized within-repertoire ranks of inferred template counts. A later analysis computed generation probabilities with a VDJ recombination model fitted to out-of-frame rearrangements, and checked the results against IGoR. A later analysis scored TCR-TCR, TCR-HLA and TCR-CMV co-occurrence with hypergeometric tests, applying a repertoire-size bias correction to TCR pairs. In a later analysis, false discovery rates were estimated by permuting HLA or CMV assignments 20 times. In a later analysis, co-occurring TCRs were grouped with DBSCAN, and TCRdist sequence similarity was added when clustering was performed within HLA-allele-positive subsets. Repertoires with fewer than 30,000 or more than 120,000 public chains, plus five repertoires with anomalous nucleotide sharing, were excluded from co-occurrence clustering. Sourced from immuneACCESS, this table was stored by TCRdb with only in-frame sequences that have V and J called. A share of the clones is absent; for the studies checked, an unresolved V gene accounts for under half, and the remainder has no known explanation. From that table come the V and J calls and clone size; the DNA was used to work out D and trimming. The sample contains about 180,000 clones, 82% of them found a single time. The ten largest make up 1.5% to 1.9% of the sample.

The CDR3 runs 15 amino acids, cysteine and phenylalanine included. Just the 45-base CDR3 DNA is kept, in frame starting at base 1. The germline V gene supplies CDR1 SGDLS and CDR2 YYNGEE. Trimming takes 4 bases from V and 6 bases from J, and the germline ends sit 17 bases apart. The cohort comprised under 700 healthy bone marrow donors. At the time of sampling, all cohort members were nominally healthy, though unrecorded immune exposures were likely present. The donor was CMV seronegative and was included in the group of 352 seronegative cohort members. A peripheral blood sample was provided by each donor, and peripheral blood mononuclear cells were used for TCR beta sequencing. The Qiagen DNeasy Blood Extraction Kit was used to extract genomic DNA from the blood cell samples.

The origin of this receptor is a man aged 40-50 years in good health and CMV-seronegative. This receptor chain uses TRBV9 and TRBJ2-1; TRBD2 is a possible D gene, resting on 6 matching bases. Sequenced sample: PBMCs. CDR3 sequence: CASSPPSVRGNEQFF. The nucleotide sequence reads TGTGCCAGCAGCCCCCCTAGCGTGAGGGGCAATGAGCAGTTCTTC.